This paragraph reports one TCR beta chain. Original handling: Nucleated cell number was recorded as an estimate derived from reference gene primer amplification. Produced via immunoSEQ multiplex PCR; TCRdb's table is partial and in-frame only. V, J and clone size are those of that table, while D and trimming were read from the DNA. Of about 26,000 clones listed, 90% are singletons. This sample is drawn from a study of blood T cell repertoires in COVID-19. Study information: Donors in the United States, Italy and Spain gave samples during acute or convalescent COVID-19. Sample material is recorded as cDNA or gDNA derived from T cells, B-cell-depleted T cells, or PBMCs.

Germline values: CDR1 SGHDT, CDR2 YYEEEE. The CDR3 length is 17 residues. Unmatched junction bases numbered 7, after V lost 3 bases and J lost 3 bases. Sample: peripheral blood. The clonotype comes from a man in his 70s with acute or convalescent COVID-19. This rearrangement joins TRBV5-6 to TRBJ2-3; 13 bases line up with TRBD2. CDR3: CASSSSTSGRITDTQYF. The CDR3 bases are TGTGCCAGCAGCTCCTCGACTAGCGGGAGGATTACAGATACGCAGTATTTT.